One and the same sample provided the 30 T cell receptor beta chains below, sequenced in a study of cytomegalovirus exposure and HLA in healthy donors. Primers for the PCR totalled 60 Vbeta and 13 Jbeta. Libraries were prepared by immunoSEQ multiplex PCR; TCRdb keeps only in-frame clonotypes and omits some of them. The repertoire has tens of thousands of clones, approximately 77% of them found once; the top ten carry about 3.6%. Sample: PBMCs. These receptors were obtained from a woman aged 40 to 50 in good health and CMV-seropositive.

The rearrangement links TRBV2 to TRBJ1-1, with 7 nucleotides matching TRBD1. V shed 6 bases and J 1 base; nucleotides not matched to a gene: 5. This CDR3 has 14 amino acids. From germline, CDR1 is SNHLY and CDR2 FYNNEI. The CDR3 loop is CASSGDSRNTEAFF. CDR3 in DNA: TGTGCCAGCAGCGGGGACAGCAGGAACACTGAAGCTTTCTTT. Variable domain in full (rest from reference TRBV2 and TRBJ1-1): EPEVTQTPSHQVTQMGQEVILRCVPISNHLYFYWYRQILGQKVEFLVSFYNNEISEKSEIFDDQFSVERPDGSNFTLKIRSTKLEDSAMYFCASSGDSRNTEAFFGQGTRLTVV.

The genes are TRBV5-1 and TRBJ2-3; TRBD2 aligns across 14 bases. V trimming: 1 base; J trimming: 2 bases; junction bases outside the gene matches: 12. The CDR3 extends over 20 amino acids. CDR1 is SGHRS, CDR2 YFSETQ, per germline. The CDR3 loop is CASSLRPGTSGGPYTDTQYF. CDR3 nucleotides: TGCGCCAGCAGCTTGAGGCCCGGGACTAGCGGGGGCCCTTACACAGATACGCAGTATTTT.

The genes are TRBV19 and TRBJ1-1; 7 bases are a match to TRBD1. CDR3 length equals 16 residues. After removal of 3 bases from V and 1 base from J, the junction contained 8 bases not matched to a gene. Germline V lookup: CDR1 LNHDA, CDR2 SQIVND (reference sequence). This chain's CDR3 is CASSIGRRTGNTEAFF. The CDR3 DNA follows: TGTGCCAGTAGTATCGGTAGGCGGACAGGGAACACTGAAGCTTTCTTT.

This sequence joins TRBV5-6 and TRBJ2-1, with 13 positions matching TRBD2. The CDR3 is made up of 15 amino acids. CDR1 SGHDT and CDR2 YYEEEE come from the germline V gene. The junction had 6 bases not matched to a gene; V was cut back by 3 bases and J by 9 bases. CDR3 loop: CASSWRTSGGSEQFF. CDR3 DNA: TGTGCCAGCAGCTGGAGGACTAGCGGGGGAAGTGAGCAGTTCTTC.

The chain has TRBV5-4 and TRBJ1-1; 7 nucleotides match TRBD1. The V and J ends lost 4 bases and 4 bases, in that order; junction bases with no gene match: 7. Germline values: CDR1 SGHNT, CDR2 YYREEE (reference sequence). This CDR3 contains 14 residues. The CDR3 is CASSHTGTVTEAFF. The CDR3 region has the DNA TGTGCCAGCAGCCATACCGGGACAGTCACTGAAGCTTTCTTT.

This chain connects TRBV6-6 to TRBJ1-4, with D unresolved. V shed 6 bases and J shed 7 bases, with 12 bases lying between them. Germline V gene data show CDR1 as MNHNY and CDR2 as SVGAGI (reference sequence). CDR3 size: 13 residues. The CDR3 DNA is TGTGCCAGCAGCCCACAGAGTTCTGAAAAACTGTTTTTT. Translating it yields CASSPQSSEKLFF.

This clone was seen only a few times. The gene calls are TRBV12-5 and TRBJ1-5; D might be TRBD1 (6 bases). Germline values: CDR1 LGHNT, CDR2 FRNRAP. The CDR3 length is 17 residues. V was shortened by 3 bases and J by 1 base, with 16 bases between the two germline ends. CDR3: CASGFAVIGTSNQPQHF. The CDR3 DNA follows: TGTGCTAGTGGTTTTGCCGTCATCGGGACAAGCAATCAGCCCCAGCATTTT.

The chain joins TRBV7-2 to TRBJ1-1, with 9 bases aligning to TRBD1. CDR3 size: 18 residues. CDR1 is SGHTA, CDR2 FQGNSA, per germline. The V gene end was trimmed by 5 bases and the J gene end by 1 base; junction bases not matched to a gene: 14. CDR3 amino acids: CASSRGGQGETKNTEAFF. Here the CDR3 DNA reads TGTGCCAGCAGCCGGGGGGGACAGGGAGAGACTAAGAACACTGAAGCTTTCTTT.

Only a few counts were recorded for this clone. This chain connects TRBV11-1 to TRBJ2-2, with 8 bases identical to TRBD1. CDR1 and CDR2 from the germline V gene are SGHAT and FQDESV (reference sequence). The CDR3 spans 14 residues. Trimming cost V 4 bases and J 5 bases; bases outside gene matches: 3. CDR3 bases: TGTGCCAGCAGCTCGCGACAGGGGACCGGGGAGCTGTTTTTT. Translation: CASSSRQGTGELFF.

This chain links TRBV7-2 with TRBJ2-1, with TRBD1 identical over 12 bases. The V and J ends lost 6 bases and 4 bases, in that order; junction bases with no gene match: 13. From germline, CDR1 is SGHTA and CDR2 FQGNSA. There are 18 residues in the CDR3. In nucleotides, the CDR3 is TGTGCCAGCAGGGGACAGGGGGCAAAAACACGTGGATACAATGAGCAGTTCTTC. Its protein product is CASRGQGAKTRGYNEQFF. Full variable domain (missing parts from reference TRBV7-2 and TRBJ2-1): GAGVSQSPSNKVTEKGKDVELRCDPISGHTALYWYRQSLGQGLEFLIYFQGNSAPDKSGLPSDRFSAERTGGSVSTLTIQRTQQEDSAVYLCASRGQGAKTRGYNEQFFGPGTRLTVL.

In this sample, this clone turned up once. In DNA, the CDR3 is TGCGCCAGCAGTGAGTCCCTTACGGGGGGTGGAGATACGCAGTATTTT. Protein product: CASSESLTGGGDTQYF. The V and J genes are TRBV10-2 and TRBJ2-3; 7 nucleotides match TRBD2. Germline CDR1 is WSHSY and CDR2 is SAAADI. J gave up 5 bases and V 0 bases, and 8 bases lay outside the gene matches. The CDR3 contains 16 residues.

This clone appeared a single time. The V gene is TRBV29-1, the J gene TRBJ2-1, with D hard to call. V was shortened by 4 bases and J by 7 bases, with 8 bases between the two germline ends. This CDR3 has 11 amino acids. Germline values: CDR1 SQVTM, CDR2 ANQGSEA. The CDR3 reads CSVGQWNEQFF. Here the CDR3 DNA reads TGCAGCGTTGGTCAGTGGAATGAGCAGTTCTTC.

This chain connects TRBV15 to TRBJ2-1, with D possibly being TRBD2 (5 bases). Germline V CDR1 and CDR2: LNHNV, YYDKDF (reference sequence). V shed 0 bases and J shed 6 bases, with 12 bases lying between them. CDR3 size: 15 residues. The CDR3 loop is CATSRDGNGINEQFF. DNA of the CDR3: TGTGCCACCAGCAGAGATGGGAACGGGATCAATGAGCAGTTCTTC.

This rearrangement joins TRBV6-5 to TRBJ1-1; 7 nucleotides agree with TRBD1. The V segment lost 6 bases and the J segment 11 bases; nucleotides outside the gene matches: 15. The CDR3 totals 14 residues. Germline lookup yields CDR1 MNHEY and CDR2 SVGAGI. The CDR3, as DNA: TGTGCCAGCAGGCAGGACAGGCGGGGTGGGGAGGCTTTCTTT. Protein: CASRQDRRGGEAFF.

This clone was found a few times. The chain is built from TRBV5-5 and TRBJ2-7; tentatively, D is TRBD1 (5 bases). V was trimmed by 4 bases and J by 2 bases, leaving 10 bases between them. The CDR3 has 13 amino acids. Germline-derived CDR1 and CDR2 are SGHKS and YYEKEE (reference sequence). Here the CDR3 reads CASSVGAAYEQYF. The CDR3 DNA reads TGTGCCAGCAGCGTTGGGGCAGCCTACGAGCAGTACTTC.

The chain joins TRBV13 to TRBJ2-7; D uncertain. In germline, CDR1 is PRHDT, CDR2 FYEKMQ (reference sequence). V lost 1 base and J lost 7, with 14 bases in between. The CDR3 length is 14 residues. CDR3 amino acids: CASSLALGPEEQYF. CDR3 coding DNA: TGTGCCAGCAGCTTAGCATTGGGCCCTGAGGAGCAGTACTTC.

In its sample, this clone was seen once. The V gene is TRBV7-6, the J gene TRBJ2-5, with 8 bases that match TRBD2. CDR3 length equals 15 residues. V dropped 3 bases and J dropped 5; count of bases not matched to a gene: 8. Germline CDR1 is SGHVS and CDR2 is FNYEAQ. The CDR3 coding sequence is TGTGCCAGCAGCTTTGTCGGGGGGGCTCGGGAGACCCAGTACTTC. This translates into CASSFVGGARETQYF. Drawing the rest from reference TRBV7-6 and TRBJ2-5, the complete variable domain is GAGVSQSPRYKVTKRGQDVALRCDPISGHVSLYWYRQALGQGPEFLTYFNYEAQQDKSGLPNDRFSAERPEGSISTLTIQRTEQRDSAMYRCASSFVGGARETQYFGPGTRLLVL.

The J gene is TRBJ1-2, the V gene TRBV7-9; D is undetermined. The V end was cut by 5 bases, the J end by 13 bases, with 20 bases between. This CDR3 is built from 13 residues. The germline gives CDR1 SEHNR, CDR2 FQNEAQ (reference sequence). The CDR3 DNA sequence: TGTGCCAGCAGCGAAGAGGGTCCGGGAGGTTCCACCTTC. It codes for CASSEEGPGGSTF. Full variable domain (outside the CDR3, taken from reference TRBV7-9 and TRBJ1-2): DTGVSQNPRHKITKRGQNVTFRCDPISEHNRLYWYRQTLGQGPEFLTYFQNEAQLEKSRLLSDRFSAERPKGSFSTLEIQRTEQGDSAMYLCASSEEGPGGSTFGSGTRLTVV.

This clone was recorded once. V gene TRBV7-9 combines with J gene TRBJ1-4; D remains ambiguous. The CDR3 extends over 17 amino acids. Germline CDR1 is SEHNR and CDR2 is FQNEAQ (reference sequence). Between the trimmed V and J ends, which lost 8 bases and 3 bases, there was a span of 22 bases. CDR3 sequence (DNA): TGTGCCAGCTCGAATGGAATGGAGTGGGGAGCTAATGAAAAACTGTTTTTT. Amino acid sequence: CASSNGMEWGANEKLFF.

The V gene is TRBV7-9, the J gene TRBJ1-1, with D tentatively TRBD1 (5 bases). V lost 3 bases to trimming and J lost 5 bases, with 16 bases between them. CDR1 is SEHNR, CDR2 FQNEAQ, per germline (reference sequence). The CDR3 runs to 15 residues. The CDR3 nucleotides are TGTGCCAGCAGCTTCACTCCTCGGGGGGAAACTGAAGCTTTCTTT. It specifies CASSFTPRGETEAFF.

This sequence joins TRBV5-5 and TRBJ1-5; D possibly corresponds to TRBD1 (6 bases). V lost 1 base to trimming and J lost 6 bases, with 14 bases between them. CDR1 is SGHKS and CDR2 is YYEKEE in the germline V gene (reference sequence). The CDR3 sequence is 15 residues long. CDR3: CASSLYFGGGQPQHF. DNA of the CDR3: TGTGCCAGCAGCTTGTACTTTGGGGGCGGTCAGCCCCAGCATTTT.

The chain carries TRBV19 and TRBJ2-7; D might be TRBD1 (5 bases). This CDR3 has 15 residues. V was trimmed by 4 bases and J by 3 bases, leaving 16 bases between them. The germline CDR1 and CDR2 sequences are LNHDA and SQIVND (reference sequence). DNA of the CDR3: TGTGCCAGTAGTAGCCACAGACAGATGGACTACGAGCAGTACTTC. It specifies CASSSHRQMDYEQYF.

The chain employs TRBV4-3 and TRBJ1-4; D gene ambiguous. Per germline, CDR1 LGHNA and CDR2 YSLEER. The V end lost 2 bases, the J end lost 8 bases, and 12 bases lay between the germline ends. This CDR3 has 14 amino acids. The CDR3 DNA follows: TGCGCCAGCAGCCAACGTTCAGGTTTAGAAAAACTGTTTTTT. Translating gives CASSQRSGLEKLFF.

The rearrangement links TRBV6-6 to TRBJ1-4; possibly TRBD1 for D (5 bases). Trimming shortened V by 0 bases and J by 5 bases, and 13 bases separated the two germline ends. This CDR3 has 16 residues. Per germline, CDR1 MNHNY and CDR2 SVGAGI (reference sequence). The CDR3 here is CASSYSGGVANEKLFF. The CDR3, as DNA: TGTGCCAGCAGTTACTCAGGAGGGGTGGCGAATGAAAAACTGTTTTTT.

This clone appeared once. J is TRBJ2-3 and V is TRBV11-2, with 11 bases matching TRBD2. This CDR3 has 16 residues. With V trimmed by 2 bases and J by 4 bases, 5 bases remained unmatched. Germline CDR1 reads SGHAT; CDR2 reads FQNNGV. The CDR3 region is CASSLTGLAGADTQYF. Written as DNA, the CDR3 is TGTGCCAGCAGCTTAACCGGACTAGCGGGCGCAGATACGCAGTATTTT. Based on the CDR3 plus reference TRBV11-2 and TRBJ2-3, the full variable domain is EAGVAQSPRYKIIEKRQSVAFWCNPISGHATLYWYQQILGQGPKLLIQFQNNGVVDDSQLPKDRFSAERLKGVDSTLKIQPAKLEDSAVYLCASSLTGLAGADTQYFGPGTRLTVL.

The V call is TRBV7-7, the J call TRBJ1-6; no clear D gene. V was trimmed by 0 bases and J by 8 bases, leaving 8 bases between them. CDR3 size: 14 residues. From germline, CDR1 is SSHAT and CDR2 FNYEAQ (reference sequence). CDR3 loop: CASSLAAADSPLHF. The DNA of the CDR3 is TGTGCCAGCAGCTTAGCGGCGGCGGATTCACCCCTCCACTTT. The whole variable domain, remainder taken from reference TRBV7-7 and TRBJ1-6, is GAGVSQSPRYKVTKRGQDVTLRCDPISSHATLYWYQQALGQGPEFLTYFNYEAQPDKSGLPSDRFSAERPEGSISTLTIQRTEQRDSAMYRCASSLAAADSPLHFGNGTRLTVT.

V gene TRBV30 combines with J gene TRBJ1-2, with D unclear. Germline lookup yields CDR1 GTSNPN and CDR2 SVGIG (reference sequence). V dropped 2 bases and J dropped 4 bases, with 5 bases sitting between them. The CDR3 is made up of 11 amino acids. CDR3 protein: CAWSTGYGYTF. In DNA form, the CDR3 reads TGTGCCTGGAGTACTGGCTATGGCTACACCTTC.

The DNA for the CDR3 is TGTGCCAGCAGTAAATTTGGGACTCTAGCCAAAAACATTCAGTACTTC. This sequence encodes CASSKFGTLAKNIQYF. The rearrangement joins TRBV2 to TRBJ2-4; the D gene is possibly TRBD2 (6 bases). The CDR3 is made up of 16 amino acids. V lost 5 bases, J lost 0 bases, and 14 bases lay in between. Per germline, CDR1 SNHLY and CDR2 FYNNEI. Supplemented by reference TRBV2 and TRBJ2-4, the full variable domain reads EPEVTQTPSHQVTQMGQEVILRCVPISNHLYFYWYRQILGQKVEFLVSFYNNEISEKSEIFDDQFSVERPDGSNFTLKIRSTKLEDSAMYFCASSKFGTLAKNIQYFGAGTRLSVL.

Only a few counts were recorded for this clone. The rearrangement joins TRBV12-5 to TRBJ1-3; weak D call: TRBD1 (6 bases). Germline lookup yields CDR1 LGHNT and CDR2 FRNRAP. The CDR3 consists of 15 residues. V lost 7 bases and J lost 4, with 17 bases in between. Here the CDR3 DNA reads TGTGCTAGTGAATCCCCCTCAGGGGTGGGAAACACCATATATTTT. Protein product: CASESPSGVGNTIYF.

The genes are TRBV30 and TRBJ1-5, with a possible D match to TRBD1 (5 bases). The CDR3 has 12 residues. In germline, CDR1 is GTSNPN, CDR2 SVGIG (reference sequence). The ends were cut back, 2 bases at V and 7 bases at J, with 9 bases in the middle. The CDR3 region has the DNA TGTGCCTGGAGTTCAGGGCTCCAGCCCCAGCATTTT. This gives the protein CAWSSGLQPQHF.